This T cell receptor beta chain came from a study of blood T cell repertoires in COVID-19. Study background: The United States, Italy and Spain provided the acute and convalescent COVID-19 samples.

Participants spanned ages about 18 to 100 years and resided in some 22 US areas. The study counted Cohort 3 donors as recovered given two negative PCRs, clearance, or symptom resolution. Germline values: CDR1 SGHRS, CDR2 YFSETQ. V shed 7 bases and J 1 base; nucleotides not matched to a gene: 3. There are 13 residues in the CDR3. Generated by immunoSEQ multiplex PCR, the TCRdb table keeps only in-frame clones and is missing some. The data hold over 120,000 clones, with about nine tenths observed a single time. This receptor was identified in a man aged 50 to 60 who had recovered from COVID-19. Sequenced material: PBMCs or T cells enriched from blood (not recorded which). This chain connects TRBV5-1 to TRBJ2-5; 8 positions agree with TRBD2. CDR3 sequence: CASQTSGQETQYF. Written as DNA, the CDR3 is TGCGCCAGCCAAACTAGCGGCCAAGAGACCCAGTACTTC.